This TCR beta chain stems from a study of shared clonotypes between healthy human individuals. The sample holds one count of this clone. V trimming: 4 bases; J trimming: 1 base; junction bases outside the gene matches: 5. The CDR3 covers 15 residues. CDR1 is MDHEN, CDR2 SYDVKM, per germline. The method was immunoSEQ multiplex PCR; TCRdb's version includes in-frame clones alone and lacks a portion of them. The repertoire holds 740,000 or so clones, around 73% seen once, with under 2% in the top ten. This TCR was recovered from a woman younger than 45 in good health. The chain recombines TRBV28 with TRBJ2-7; TRBD2 agrees at 9 bases. Specimen: memory CD4+ T cells sorted from blood. As to subset: CD45RA-negative fraction. CDR3 residues: CASSWASGNSYEQYF. The DNA for the CDR3 is TGTGCCAGCAGTTGGGCTAGCGGGAATTCCTACGAGCAGTACTTC.